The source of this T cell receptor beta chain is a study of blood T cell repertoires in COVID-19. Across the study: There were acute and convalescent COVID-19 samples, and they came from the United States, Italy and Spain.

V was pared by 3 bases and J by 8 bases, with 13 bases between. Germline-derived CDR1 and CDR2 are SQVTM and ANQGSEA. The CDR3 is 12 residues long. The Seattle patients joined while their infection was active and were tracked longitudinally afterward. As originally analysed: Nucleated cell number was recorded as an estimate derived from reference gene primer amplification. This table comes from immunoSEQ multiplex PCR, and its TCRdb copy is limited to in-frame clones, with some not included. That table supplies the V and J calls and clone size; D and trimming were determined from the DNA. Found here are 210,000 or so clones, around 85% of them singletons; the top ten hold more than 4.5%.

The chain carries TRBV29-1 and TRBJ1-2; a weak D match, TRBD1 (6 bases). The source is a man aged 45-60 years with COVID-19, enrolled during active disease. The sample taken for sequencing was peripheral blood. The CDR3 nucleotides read TGCAGCGTTGACAGGGGAGTAATAGGCTACACCTTC. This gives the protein CSVDRGVIGYTF.